The present entry profiles one T cell receptor (beta chain) with its context. Its cognate antigen is unknown. The data belong to a study of blood T cells in healthy people across ages. For the study at large: About one barcoded beta molecule per two T cells was the capture yield of template switching. Study-wide results and caveats: Older age coincided with a roughly linear decline in TCR beta diversity per million T cells. It was held that diversity estimates obtained from one million T cells represented underestimates.

The CDR3 covers 15 residues. Germline loops: CDR1 SGDLS, CDR2 YYNGEE. V lost 4 bases, J lost 13 bases, and 24 bases lay in between. PCR was performed a second time for about 7 to 12 cycles using a sample-barcoded 5' primer and a J-beta primer mix. Every sample produced at least 2.5 million CDR3-containing paired-end reads. TCRdb redid the calling of the 5' RACE reads with MiXCR, one entry per CDR3 protein. This table has 700,000 or so distinct CDR3 sequences, 40% to 45% appearing once. The chain couples TRBV9 to TRBJ2-1; a weak D match, TRBD2 (5 bases). What was sequenced was blood. This clonotype was obtained from an elderly man in good health. CDR3 residues: CASSKNLDEGETQFF. CDR3 nucleotide sequence: TGTGCCAGCAGCAAAAACTTAGATGAGGGAGAGACCCAGTTCTTC.